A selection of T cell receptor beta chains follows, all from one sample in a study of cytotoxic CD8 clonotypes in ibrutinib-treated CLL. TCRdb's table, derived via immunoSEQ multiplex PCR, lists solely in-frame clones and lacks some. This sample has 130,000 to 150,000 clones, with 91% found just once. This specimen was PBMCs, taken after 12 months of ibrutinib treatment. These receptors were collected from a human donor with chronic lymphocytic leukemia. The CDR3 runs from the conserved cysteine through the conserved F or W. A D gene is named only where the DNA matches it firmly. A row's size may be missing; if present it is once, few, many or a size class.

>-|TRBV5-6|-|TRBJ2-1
TGTGCCAGCCAAGAGGTGGGGTCCTACAATGAGCAGTTCTTC
CASQEVGSYNEQFF
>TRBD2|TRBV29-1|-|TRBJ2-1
TGCAGCGTTGACCAGCGGGAGGGCTACAATGAGCAGTTCTTC
CSVDQREGYNEQFF
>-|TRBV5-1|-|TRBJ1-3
TGCGCCAGCAGCTTGCGGGGTAACTCTGGAAACACCATATATTTT
CASSLRGNSGNTIYF
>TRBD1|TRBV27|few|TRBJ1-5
TGTGCCAGCAAGAGGACAGGGGGCAATCAGCCCCAGCATTTT
CASKRTGGNQPQHF
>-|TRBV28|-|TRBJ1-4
TGTGCCAGCTCACCCGCATGGGGGACCGCAACTAATGAAAAACTGTTTTTT
CASSPAWGTATNEKLFF
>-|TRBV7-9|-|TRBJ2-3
TGTGCCAGCAGCTTAAGGGAGGATACGCAGTATTTT
CASSLREDTQYF
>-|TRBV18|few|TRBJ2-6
TGTGCCAGCTCACCGTCTGGGGCCAACGTCCTGACTTTC
CASSPSGANVLTF
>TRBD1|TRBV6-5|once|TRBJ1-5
TGTGCCAGCAGTCCCGGGACAGGGGTTACTCAGCCCCAGCATTTT
CASSPGTGVTQPQHF
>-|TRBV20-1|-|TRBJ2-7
TGCAGTGCAACACAGGTATACGAGCAGTACTTC
CSATQVYEQYF
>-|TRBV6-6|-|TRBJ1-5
TGTGCCAGCACCCCTTACCCTGGGGATCAGCCCCAGCATTTT
CASTPYPGDQPQHF
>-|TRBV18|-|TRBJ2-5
TGTGCCAGCTCAATCGACAGCCAAGAGACCCAGTACTTC
CASSIDSQETQYF
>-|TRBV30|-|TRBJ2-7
TGTGCCTGGAGTAGGGGAGGGGGAATCTACGAGCAGTACTTC
CAWSRGGGIYEQYF
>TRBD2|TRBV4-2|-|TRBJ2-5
TGTGCCAGCAGCCAAGATGTGGCTAGCGGGAGCCCACAAGAGACCCAGTACTTC
CASSQDVASGSPQETQYF
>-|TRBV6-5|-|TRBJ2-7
TGTGCCAGCAGTTACTCCGGCCTTGACTACGAGCAGTACTTC
CASSYSGLDYEQYF
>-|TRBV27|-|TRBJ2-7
TGTGCCAGCAGTTTATCAGGGTTCTCCTACGAGCAGTACTTC
CASSLSGFSYEQYF
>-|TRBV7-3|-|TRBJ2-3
TGTGCCAGCAGCTCCCAGGGTGGAGGTAACACAGATACGCAGTATTTT
CASSSQGGGNTDTQYF
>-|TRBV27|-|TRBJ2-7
TGTGCCAGCTCGCCGGGAAGTCGACACTACGAGCAGTACTTC
CASSPGSRHYEQYF
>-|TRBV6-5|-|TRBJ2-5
TGTGCCAGCAGTTACTCCCACCTCCAAGAGACCCAGTACTTC
CASSYSHLQETQYF
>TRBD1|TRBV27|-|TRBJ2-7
TGTGCCAGCAGTTTGATGGACAGGGCTTACGAGCAGTACTTC
CASSLMDRAYEQYF
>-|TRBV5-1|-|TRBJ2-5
TGCGCCAGCAGCCAAACGTGGGGTCAAGAGACCCAGTACTTC
CASSQTWGQETQYF
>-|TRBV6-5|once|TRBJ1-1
TGTGCCAGCAGTAAAGGTGGTGGGGTGAACACTGAAGCTTTCTTT
CASSKGGGVNTEAFF
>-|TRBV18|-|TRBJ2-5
TGTGCCAGCTCACCCACGGCAACCTCAGAGACCCAGTACTTC
CASSPTATSETQYF
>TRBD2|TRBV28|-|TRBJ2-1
TGTGCCATTCACTCCAGCGGGAGGGCAGGTGAGCAGTTCTTC
CAIHSSGRAGEQFF
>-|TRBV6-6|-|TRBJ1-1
TGTGCCAGCAGCATTCAAGTTGGCACTGAAGCTTTCTTT
CASSIQVGTEAFF
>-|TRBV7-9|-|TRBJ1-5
TGTGCCAGCAGCTTAGGGTCAGGTGGTGAATCCCAGCATTTT
CASSLGSGGESQHF
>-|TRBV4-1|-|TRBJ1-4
TGCGCCAGCAGCCAAGAGGGAGAAGGAGTTTCGAAACTGTTTTTT
CASSQEGEGVSKLFF
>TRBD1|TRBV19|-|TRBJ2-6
TGTGCCAGTAAGGGGACAGCCTCTGGGGCCAACGTCCTGACTTTC
CASKGTASGANVLTF
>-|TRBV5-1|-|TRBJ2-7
TGCGCCAGCAGCTTGGGGGCGGATTTGTCCTACGAGCAGTACTTC
CASSLGADLSYEQYF
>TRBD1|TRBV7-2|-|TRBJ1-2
TGTGCCAGCAGCTCACGACAGGGGGGGGCTGGCTACACCTTC
CASSSRQGGAGYTF
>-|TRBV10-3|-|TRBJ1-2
TGTGCCATCAGTGAGTCCCTGGGCTACACCTTC
CAISESLGYTF
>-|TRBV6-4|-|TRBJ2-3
TGTGCCAGCAGCGATTCCGGACTTCTCACGGATACGCAGTATTTT
CASSDSGLLTDTQYF
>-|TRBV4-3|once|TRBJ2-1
TGCGCCAGCAGCAAAGTCCCCCAGGGAGTTACGGATGAGCAGTTCTTC
CASSKVPQGVTDEQFF
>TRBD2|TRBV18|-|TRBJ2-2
TGTGCCAGCTCACCATTAGCGGGAGGGAGCACCGGGGAGCTGTTTTTT
CASSPLAGGSTGELFF
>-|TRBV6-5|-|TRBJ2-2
TGTGCCAGCAGTTACCCGGGACTGACTAACACCGGGGAGCTGTTTTTT
CASSYPGLTNTGELFF
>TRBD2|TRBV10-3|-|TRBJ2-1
TGTGCCATCAGGCCCTCGATGGCTAGCGGGGAGAAAGTAACCTACAATGAGCAGTTCTTC
CAIRPSMASGEKVTYNEQFF
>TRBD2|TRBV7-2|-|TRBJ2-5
TGTGCCAGCAGAGAGCGGGAGGGTGGAGAGACCCAGTACTTC
CASREREGGETQYF
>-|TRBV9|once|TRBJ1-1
TGTGCCAGCAGCGTAGGGACTGGAAAGGGGAACACTGAAGCTTTCTTT
CASSVGTGKGNTEAFF
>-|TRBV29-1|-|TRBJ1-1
TGCAGCGTTCGGCCGGAGAGGAACACTGAAGCTTTCTTT
CSVRPERNTEAFF
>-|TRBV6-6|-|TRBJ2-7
TGTGCCAGCAGTGGCCCGGGTCCTTACGAGCAGTACTTC
CASSGPGPYEQYF
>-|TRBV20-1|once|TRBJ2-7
TGCAGTGCTAGTGACCTGGGGGAGCAGTACTTC
CSASDLGEQYF